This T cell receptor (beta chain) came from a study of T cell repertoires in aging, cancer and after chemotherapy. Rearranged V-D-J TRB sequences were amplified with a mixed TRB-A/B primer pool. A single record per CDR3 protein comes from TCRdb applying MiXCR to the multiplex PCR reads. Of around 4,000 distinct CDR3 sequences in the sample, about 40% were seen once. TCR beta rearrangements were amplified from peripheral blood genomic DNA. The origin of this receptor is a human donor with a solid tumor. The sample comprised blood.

The CDR3 bases are TGTGCCAGCAGCCCCCAACGGGAGACCCAGTACTTC. Protein: CASSPQRETQYF. The chain couples TRBV7-3 to TRBJ2-5; no firm D call. The CDR3 runs 12 residues. The germline CDR1 and CDR2 sequences are SGHTA and FQGTGA. The V gene lost 5 bases and the J gene lost 5 bases, with 9 bases spanning the gap.